The clone carrying this T cell receptor beta chain was counted at least ten times. The antigen is not known. The CDR3 totals 14 residues. The V gene's germline CDR1 is MDHEN and CDR2 SYDVKM. Trimming shortened V by 3 bases and J by 5 bases, and 13 bases separated the two germline ends. This sample was included in a study of regulatory T cells in long-lasting Graves disease. Broader study findings: Graves' patients with persistent disease showed TCR diversity lower than patients newly diagnosed.

Libraries of TCR beta came from iRepertoire HTBI primers plus Arm-PCR of CDR3 regions. TCRdb passed the multiplex PCR reads through MiXCR, listing each CDR3 protein once. The sample carries about 450,000 distinct CDR3 sequences, around 15% recorded once. The time point here: newly diagnosed GD, antithyroid drugs for less than 3 months. The TCR library was prepared using RNA isolated from PBMCs. EDTA tubes collected nine milliliters of peripheral blood. The sample was also linked to a second study, of T cells in Graves' hyperthyroidism and ophthalmopathy. From that second work: The study used the HTBI primer set for a first-round RT-PCR of the TCR CDR3. In blood, most of the thyroid clonotypes expanded above 0.001 were also present.

This clonotype was sampled from a woman in her 50s with Graves disease. The sequenced sample was peripheral blood mononuclear cells (PBMCs), obtained at new diagnosis, from a patient treated with antithyroid drugs. The chain employs TRBV28 and TRBJ2-5; D may be TRBD1 (6 bases). The CDR3 region has the DNA TGTGCCAGCAGTTTTGGCAGGGGCTGGGAGACCCAGTACTTC. Translation: CASSFGRGWETQYF.